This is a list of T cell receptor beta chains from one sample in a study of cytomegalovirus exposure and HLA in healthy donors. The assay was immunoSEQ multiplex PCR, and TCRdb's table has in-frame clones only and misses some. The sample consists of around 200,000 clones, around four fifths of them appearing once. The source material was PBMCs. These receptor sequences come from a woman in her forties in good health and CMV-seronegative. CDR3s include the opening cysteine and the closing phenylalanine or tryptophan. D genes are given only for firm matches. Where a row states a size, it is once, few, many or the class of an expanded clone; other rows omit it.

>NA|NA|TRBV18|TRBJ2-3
CATTGGDRSTDTQYF
TGTGCCACAACGGGGGGGGACAGATCTACAGATACGCAGTATTTT
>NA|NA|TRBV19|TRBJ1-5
CASICTDQPQHF
TGTGCCAGTATATGCACGGATCAGCCCCAGCATTTT
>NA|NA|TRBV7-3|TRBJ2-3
CASSLSRWTDTQYF
TGTGCCAGCAGCTTATCCCGGTGGACAGATACGCAGTATTTT
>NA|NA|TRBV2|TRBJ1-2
CASSEGGEDYGYTF
TGTGCCAGCAGTGAAGGGGGGGAAGACTATGGCTACACCTTC
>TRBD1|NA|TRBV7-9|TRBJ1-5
CASSLTGSQPQHF
TGTGCCAGCAGCTTGACAGGGAGTCAGCCCCAGCATTTT
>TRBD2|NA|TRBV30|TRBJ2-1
CAWSVKRGGYNEQFF
TGTGCCTGGAGTGTGAAGCGGGGGGGGTACAATGAGCAGTTCTTC
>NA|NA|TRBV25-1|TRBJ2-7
CASSEYIERYF
TGTGCCAGCAGTGAATATATCGAGCGGTACTTC
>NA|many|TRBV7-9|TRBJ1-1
CASSLTGWNTEAFF
TGTGCCAGCAGCCTTACAGGGTGGAACACTGAAGCTTTCTTT
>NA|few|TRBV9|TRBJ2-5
CASSRGLGETQYF
TGTGCCAGCTCTCGAGGGTTGGGGGAGACCCAGTACTTC
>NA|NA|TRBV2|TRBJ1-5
CASSERQAGQPQHF
TGTGCCAGCAGTGAAAGGCAAGCGGGTCAGCCCCAGCATTTT
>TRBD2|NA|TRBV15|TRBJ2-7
CAIRPAGVYEQYF
TGTGCCATCCGACCAGCGGGGGTGTACGAGCAGTACTTC
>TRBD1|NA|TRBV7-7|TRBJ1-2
CASSLAGTGIFRYGYTF
TGTGCTAGCAGCTTAGCCGGGACAGGCATTTTCCGCTATGGCTACACCTTC
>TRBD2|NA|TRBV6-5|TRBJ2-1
CASSRGLTNEQFF
TGTGCCAGCAGCCGGGGACTAACCAATGAGCAGTTCTTC
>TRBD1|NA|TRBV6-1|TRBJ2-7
CASSAISGTGAYEQYF
TGTGCCAGCAGTGCAATAAGTGGGACAGGGGCCTACGAGCAGTACTTC
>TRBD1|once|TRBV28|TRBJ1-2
CASGRGGDGYTF
TGTGCCAGCGGTCGAGGGGGCGACGGCTACACCTTC
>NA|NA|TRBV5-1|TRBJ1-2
CASSPTGTSYGYTF
TGCGCCAGCAGTCCTACAGGGACCTCCTATGGCTACACCTTC
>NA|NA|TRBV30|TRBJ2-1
CAWSVLASGQFF
TGTGCCTGGAGTGTCCTTGCGAGTGGGCAGTTCTTC
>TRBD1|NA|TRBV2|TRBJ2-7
CASTKDRGDEQYF
TGTGCCAGCACCAAAGACAGGGGAGACGAGCAGTACTTC
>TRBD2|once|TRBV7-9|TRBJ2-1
CASSFAGGGNEQFF
TGTGCCAGCAGCTTCGCGGGGGGCGGGAATGAGCAGTTCTTC
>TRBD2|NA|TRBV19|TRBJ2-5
CASSPPTAGRAQYF
TGTGCCAGTAGTCCTCCCACGGCTGGGAGGGCCCAGTACTTC
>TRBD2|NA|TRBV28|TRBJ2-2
CASSEAGGVTGELFF
TGTGCCAGCAGTGAAGCGGGGGGGGTGACCGGGGAGCTGTTTTTT
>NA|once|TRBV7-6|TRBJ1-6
CASSLAGADSPLHF
TGTGCCAGCAGCTTAGCGGGTGCGGATTCACCCCTCCACTTT
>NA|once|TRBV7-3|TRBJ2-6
CASSSLGGNSGANVLTF
TGTGCCAGCAGCTCCCTAGGCGGGAACTCTGGGGCCAACGTCCTGACTTTC
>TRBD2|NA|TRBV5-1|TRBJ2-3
CASSLYLSGGTDTQYF
TGCGCCAGCAGCCTGTACTTAAGCGGGGGCACAGATACGCAGTATTTT
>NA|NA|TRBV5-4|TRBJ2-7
CASSLRDKAYEQYF
TGTGCCAGCAGCTTGAGGGACAAAGCCTACGAGCAGTACTTC
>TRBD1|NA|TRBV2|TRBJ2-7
CAGLPGQGPGEQYF
TGTGCCGGACTTCCGGGACAGGGGCCGGGCGAGCAGTACTTC
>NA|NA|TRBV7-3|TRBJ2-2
CASSLGRSRVNTGELFF
TGTGCCAGCAGCTTAGGTCGTAGCAGGGTGAACACCGGGGAGCTGTTTTTT
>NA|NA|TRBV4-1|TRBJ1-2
CASSQAQDSYGYTF
TGCGCCAGCAGCCAAGCACAGGATTCCTATGGCTACACCTTC
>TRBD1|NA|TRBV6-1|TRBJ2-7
CAIRTGAYEQYF
TGTGCCATTAGGACAGGGGCCTACGAGCAGTACTTC
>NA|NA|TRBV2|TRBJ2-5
CASSSGETQYF
TGTGCCAGCAGTTCGGGAGAGACCCAGTACTTC
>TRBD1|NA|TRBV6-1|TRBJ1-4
CASSPTGINEKLFF
TGTGCCAGCAGTCCGACAGGGATAAATGAAAAACTGTTTTTT
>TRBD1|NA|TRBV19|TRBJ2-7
CASSPAGVPGQSSYEQYF
TGTGCCAGTAGTCCTGCTGGGGTGCCGGGACAGAGCTCCTACGAGCAGTACTTC
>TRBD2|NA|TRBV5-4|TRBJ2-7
CASSLGGGGLEQYF
TGTGCCAGCAGCTTGGGCGGGGGGGGTCTCGAGCAGTACTTC
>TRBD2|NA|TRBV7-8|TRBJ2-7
CASSFGGVIGSYEQYF
TGTGCCAGCAGCTTTGGGGGGGTAATTGGCTCCTACGAGCAGTACTTC
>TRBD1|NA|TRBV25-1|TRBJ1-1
CASSEYGTGSPEAFF
TGTGCCAGCAGTGAATATGGGACAGGGTCCCCTGAAGCTTTCTTT
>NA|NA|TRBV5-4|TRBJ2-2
CASSLGWAGTGELFF
TGTGCCAGCAGCTTGGGTTGGGCGGGCACCGGGGAGCTGTTTTTT
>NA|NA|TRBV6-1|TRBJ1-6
CASNNRRWYSPLHF
TGTGCCAGCAATAACAGGAGATGGTATTCACCCCTCCACTTT
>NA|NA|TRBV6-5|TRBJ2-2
CASRSDIWTGELFF
TGTGCCAGCAGAAGCGATATATGGACCGGGGAGCTGTTTTTT
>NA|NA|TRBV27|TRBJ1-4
CASSYQSPGEKLFF
TGTGCCAGCAGTTATCAGAGCCCCGGGGAAAAACTGTTTTTT
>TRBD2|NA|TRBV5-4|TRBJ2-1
CASSSPGLAGLDEQFF
TGTGCCAGCAGCTCCCCCGGACTAGCGGGGTTAGATGAGCAGTTCTTC
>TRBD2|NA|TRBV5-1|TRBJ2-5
CASSEGLGGTQYF
TGCGCCAGCAGCGAGGGACTAGGGGGGACCCAGTACTTC
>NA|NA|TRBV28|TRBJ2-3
CASSLGFTDTQYF
TGTGCCAGCAGTTTGGGCTTTACAGATACGCAGTATTTT
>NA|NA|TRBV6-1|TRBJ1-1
CASSELTGRGTEAFF
TGTGCCAGCAGTGAGCTAACAGGGAGAGGCACTGAAGCTTTCTTT
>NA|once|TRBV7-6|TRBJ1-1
CASSLGGGGTEAFF
TGTGCCAGCAGCCTCGGGGGGGGAGGCACTGAAGCTTTCTTT
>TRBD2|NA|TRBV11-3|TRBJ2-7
CASSLVAGGLSYEQYF
TGTGCCAGCAGCTTAGTGGCGGGGGGCCTTTCCTACGAGCAGTACTTC